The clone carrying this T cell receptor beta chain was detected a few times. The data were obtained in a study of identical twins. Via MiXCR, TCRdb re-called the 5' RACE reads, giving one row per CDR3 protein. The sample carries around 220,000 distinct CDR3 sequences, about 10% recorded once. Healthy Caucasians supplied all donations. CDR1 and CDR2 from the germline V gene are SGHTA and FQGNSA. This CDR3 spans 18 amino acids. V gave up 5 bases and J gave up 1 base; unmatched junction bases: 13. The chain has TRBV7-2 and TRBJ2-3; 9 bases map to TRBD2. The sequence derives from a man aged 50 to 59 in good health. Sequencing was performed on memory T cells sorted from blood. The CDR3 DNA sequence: TGTGCCAGCAGCCCCGGGACTAGCTGGGCGGTACGCACAGATACGCAGTATTTT. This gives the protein CASSPGTSWAVRTDTQYF.